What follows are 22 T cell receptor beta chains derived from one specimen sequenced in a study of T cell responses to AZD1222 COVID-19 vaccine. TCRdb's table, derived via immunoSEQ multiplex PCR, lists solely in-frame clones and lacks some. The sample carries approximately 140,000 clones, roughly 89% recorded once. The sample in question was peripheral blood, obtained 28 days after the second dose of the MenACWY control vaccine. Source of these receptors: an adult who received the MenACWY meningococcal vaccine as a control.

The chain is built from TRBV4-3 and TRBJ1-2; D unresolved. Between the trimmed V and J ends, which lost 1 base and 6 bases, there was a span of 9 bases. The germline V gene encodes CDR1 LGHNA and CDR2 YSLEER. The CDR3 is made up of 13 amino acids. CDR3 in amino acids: CASSQVLGNGYTF. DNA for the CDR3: TGCGCCAGCAGCCAAGTCTTGGGGAATGGCTACACCTTC.

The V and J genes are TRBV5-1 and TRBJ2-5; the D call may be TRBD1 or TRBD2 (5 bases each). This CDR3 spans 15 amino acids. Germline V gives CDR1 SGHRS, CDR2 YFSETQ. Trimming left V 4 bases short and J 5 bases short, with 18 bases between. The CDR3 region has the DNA TGCGCCAGCAGCCGTATGCAACTAGGGGCCGAGACCCAGTACTTC. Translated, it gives CASSRMQLGAETQYF. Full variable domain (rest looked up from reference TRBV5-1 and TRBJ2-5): KAGVTQTPRYLIKTRGQQVTLSCSPISGHRSVSWYQQTPGQGLQFLFEYFSETQRNKGNFPGRFSGRQFSNSRSEMNVSTLELGDSALYLCASSRMQLGAETQYFGPGTRLLVL.

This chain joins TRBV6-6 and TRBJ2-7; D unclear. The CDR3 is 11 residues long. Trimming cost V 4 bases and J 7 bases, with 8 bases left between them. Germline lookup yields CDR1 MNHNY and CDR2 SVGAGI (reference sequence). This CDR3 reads CASSFDGEQYF. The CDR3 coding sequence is TGTGCCAGCAGTTTCGACGGAGAGCAGTACTTC.

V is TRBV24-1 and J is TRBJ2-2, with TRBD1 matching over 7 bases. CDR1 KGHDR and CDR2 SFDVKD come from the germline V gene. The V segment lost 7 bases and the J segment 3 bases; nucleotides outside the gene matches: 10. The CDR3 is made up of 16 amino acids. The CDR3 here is CATRHRTGHDTGELFF. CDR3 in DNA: TGTGCCACCAGACATCGGACAGGCCACGACACCGGGGAGCTGTTTTTT.

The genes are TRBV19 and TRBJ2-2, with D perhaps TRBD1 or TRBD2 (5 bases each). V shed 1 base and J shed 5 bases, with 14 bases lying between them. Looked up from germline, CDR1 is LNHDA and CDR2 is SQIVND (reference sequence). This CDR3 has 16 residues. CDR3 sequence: CASSIGRQGRTGELFF. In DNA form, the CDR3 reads TGTGCCAGTAGTATAGGGAGGCAGGGACGGACCGGGGAGCTGTTTTTT.

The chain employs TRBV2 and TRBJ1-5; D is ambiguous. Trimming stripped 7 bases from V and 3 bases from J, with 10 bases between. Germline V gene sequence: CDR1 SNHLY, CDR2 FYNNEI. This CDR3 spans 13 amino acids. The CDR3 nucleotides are TGTGCCAGCAAAGGAAATTCCAATCAGCCCCAGCATTTT. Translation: CASKGNSNQPQHF.

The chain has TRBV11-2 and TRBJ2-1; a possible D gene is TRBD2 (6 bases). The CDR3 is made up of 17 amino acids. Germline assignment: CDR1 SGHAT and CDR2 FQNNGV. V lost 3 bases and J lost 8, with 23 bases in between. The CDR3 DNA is TGTGCCAGCAGCTTGGCCTCGGTCTGGACTACGGACGATGAGCAGTTCTTC. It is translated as CASSLASVWTTDDEQFF.

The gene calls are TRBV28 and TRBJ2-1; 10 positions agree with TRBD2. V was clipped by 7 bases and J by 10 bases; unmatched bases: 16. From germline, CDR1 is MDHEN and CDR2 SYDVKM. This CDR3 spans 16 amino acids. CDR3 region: CASINVASGRTREQFF. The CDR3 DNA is TGTGCCAGCATAAACGTGGCTAGCGGGAGAACCAGGGAGCAGTTCTTC.

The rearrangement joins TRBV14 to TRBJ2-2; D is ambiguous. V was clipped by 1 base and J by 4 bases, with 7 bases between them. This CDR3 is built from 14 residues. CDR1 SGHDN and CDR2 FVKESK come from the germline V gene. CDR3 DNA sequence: TGTGCCAGCAGCCAAGCACTAACCACCGGGGAGCTGTTTTTT. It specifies CASSQALTTGELFF.

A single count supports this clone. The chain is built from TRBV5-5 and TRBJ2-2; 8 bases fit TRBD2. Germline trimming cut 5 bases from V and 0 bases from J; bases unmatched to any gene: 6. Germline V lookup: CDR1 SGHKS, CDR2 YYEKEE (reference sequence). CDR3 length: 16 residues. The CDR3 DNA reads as TGTGCCAGCAGGTCCGGAGCGGGGGCGAACACCGGGGAGCTGTTTTTT. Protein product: CASRSGAGANTGELFF.

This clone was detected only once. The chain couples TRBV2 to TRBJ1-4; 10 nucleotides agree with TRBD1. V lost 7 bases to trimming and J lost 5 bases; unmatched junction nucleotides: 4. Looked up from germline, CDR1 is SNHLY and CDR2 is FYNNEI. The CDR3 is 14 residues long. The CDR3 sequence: CASTPGQGNEKLFF. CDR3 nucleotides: TGTGCCAGCACCCCGGGACAGGGGAATGAAAAACTGTTTTTT.

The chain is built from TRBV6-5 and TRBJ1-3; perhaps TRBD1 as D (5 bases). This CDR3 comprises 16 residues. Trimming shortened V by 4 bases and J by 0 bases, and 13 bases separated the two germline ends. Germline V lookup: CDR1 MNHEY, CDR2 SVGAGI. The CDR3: CASSSNRPTSGNTIYF. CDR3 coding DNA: TGTGCCAGCAGTTCCAACAGGCCGACCTCTGGAAACACCATATATTTT.

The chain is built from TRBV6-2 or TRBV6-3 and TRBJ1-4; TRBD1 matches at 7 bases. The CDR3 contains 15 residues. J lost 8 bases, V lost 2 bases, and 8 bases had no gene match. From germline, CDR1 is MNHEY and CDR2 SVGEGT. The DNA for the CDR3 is TGTGCCAGCAGTTACCTCGGACAGGTTGAAGAAAAACTGTTTTTT. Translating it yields CASSYLGQVEEKLFF.

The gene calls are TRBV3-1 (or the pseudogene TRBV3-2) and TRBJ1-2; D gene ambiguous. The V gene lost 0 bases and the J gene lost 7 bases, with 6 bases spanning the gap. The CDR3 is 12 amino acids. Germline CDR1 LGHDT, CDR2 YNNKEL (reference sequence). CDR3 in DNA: TGTGCCAGCAGCCAAGAAAAAATTGGCTACACCTTC. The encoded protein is CASSQEKIGYTF.

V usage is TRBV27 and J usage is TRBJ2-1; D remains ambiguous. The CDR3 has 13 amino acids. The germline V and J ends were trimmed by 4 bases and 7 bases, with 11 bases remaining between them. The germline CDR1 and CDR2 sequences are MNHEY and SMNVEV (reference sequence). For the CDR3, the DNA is TGTGCCAGCAGTTCCCCGGGCCGGAATGAGCAGTTCTTC. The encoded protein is CASSSPGRNEQFF.

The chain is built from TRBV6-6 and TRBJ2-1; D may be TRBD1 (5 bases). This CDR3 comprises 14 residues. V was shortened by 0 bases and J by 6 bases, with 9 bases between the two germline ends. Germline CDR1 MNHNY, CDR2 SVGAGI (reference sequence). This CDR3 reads CASSYSTQGNEQFF. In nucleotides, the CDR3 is TGTGCCAGCAGTTACTCGACCCAGGGCAATGAGCAGTTCTTC.

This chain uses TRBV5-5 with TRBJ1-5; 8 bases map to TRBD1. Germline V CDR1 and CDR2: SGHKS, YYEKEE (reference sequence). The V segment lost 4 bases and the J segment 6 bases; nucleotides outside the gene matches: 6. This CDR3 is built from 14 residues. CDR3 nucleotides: TGTGCCAGCAGCCTAGAACAGGGGGGTCAGCCCCAGCATTTT. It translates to CASSLEQGGQPQHF. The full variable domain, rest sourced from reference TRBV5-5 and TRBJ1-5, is DAGVTQSPTHLIKTRGQQVTLRCSPISGHKSVSWYQQVLGQGPQFIFQYYEKEERGRGNFPDRFSARQFPNYSSELNVNALLLGDSALYLCASSLEQGGQPQHFGDGTRLSIL.

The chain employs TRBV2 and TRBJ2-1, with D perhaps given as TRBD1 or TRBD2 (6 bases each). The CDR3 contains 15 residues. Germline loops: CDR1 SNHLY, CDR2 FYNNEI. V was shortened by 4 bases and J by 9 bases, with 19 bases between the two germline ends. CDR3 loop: CASSGAGHPGAEQFF. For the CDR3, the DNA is TGTGCCAGCAGTGGGGCGGGACACCCGGGGGCTGAGCAGTTCTTC.

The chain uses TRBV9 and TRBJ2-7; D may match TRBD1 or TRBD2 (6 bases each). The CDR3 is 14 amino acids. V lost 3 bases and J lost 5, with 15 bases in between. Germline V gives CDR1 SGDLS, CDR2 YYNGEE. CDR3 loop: CASSGARGRNEQYF. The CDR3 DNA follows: TGTGCCAGCAGCGGAGCTAGGGGGAGGAACGAGCAGTACTTC.

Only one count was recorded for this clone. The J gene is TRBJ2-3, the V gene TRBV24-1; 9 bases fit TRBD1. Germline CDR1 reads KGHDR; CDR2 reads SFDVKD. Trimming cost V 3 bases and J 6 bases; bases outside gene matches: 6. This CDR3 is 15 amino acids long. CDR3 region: CATSDPGQGGDTQYF. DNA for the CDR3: TGTGCCACCAGTGATCCGGGACAGGGTGGCGATACGCAGTATTTT.

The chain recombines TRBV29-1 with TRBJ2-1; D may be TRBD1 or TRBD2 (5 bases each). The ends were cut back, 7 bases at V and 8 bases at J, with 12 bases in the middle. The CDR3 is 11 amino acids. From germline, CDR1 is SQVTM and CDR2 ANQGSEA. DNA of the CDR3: TGCAGCGGGGGGTGGTTGGATGAGCAGTTCTTC. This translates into CSGGWLDEQFF.

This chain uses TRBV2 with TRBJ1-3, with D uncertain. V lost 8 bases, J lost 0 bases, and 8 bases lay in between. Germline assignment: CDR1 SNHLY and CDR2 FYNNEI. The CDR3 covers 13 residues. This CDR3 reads CASGSASGNTIYF. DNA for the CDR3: TGTGCCAGCGGGAGCGCCTCTGGAAACACCATATATTTT.